The entry that follows covers one T cell receptor beta chain sequence. The sample comes from a study of blood T cell repertoires in COVID-19. Across the whole study: The cDNA or gDNA used as material had been derived from T cells, B-cell-depleted T cells, or PBMCs.

Using immunoSEQ multiplex PCR, the repertoire was profiled, and TCRdb retains in-frame clones only, with some absent. The sample includes 35,000 to 50,000 clones, roughly nine tenths of them seen just once. The source of this sequence is a woman at least 80 years old with active COVID-19. Sequencing was performed on peripheral blood.

The chain's CDR3 is CASSLRGAAGNTIYF. The CDR3 region has the DNA TGTGCCAGCAGCTTACGGGGGGCTGCTGGAAACACCATATATTTT. The genes are TRBV7-9 and TRBJ1-3, with D perhaps TRBD1 (6 bases). Between the trimmed V and J ends, which lost 2 bases and 2 bases, there was a span of 10 bases. The CDR3 loop spans 15 amino acids. Per the germline V gene, CDR1 is SEHNR and CDR2 is FQNEAQ (reference sequence).